This T cell receptor beta chain was documented in a study of cytomegalovirus exposure and HLA in healthy donors. In the study overall: The 90 to 150 validation repertoires were produced on the same platform as the roughly 700 repertoires of the first cohort. This was reported in a later analysis.

CDR3 length: 12 amino acids. Per the germline V gene, CDR1 is MNHNS and CDR2 is SASEGT. Trimming left V 9 bases short and J 0 bases short, with 9 bases between. Libraries were prepared by immunoSEQ multiplex PCR; TCRdb keeps only in-frame clonotypes and omits some of them. The sample lists 250,000 to 350,000 clones; 70% to 90% were seen once. Study results and caveats: Per published reports, the classifier diagnosed cytomegalovirus status with high specificity and sensitivity. Cytomegalovirus association was listed for around 170 TCR beta chains.

Separate from the approximately 670-subject first cohort was the 120-subject validation cohort, to which the donors belonged. This clone was seen a handful of times. Its matching antigen is unknown. Material for sequencing was PBMCs. The clonotype comes from a man aged 25 to 40 in good health and CMV-seronegative. The chain uses TRBV6-1 and TRBJ2-7; D not certain. This chain's CDR3 is CASEVFSYEQYF. The CDR3, as DNA: TGTGCCAGTGAGGTTTTCTCCTACGAGCAGTACTTC.